These T cell receptor beta chains were read from a single sample in a study of shared clonotypes between healthy human individuals. Libraries were prepared by immunoSEQ multiplex PCR; TCRdb keeps only in-frame clonotypes and omits some of them. This sample yields roughly 2,500,000 clones, of which over 85% are seen a single time; about 0.38% belongs to the top ten. Input material: naive CD4+ T cells from PBMCs. These receptors were obtained from a man aged 18 to 35 in good health. Some clones in this sample may be carry-over from other donors' samples. Each CDR3 is given with its conserved first and last residue. A D gene is named only where the DNA matches it firmly. Some rows mark clone size as missing; the rest say once, few, many or name a class of expanded clone.

D	V	J	size	DNA	CDR3
TRBD2	TRBV6-6	TRBJ2-3	.	TGTGCCAGCAGTTTAGGTGACGCGGGAGGGATAGATACGCAGTATTTT	CASSLGDAGGIDTQYF
TRBD1	TRBV18	TRBJ1-1	.	TGTGCCAGCTCACCCCTTCGACAGGGGGCCGCTGAAGCTTTCTTT	CASSPLRQGAAEAFF
.	TRBV5-4	TRBJ2-5	.	TGTGCCAGCAGCTTGGCAGGGAACCAAGAGACCCAGTACTTC	CASSLAGNQETQYF
.	TRBV10-3	TRBJ1-3	.	TGTGCCATCACCAACTCCGGGGGCTCTGGAAACACCATATATTTT	CAITNSGGSGNTIYF
.	TRBV2	TRBJ2-7	.	TGTGCCAGCCAGGGTCTTGGAAGATATCAGTACTTC	CASQGLGRYQYF
.	TRBV6-5	TRBJ1-2	.	TGTGCCAGCAGTTACTCCGTCGGAGGCGGCTATGGCTACACCTTC	CASSYSVGGGYGYTF
TRBD2	TRBV7-8	TRBJ2-7	.	TGTGCCAGCAGCTTAGGGGTAGCGGGGGCCACCTACGAGCAGTACTTC	CASSLGVAGATYEQYF
.	TRBV9	TRBJ2-2	.	TGTGCCAGCAGCGTAGGCCCCTCCGGGGAGCTGTTTTTT	CASSVGPSGELFF
TRBD2	TRBV6-6	TRBJ2-1	.	TGTGCCAGCAGCCCTGGGACTAGCGTCTACAATGAGCAGTTCTTC	CASSPGTSVYNEQFF
TRBD1	TRBV10-3	TRBJ2-7	.	TGTGCCACCGGACAGGCGAACAATCCCTACGAGCAGTACTTC	CATGQANNPYEQYF
TRBD1	TRBV11-2	TRBJ1-4	.	TGTGCCAGCAGCTTGTGGACAGGCTCTAATGAAAAACTGTTTTTT	CASSLWTGSNEKLFF
TRBD1	TRBV7-3	TRBJ2-1	.	TGTGCCAGCAGCTTAGGACAGGGCAATGAGCAGTTCTTC	CASSLGQGNEQFF
TRBD1	TRBV4-1	TRBJ2-5	.	TGCGCCAGCAGCCAGATACAGGGGGCTGGAGAGACCCAGTACTTC	CASSQIQGAGETQYF
.	TRBV5-6	TRBJ1-2	once	TGTGCCAGCAGCTCCTCCGGGACCTATGGCTACACCTTC	CASSSSGTYGYTF
TRBD1	TRBV27	TRBJ1-3	.	TGTGCCAGCAGTCCGGACAGGGGTGGAAACACCATATATTTT	CASSPDRGGNTIYF
.	TRBV19	TRBJ2-7	.	TGTGCCAGTAGTTCGACCATCGTGAGCGAGCAGTACTTC	CASSSTIVSEQYF
.	TRBV5-5	TRBJ1-2	.	TGTGCCAGCAGCTTTGACAGGAGATATGGCTACACCTTC	CASSFDRRYGYTF
.	TRBV14	TRBJ1-1	.	TGTGCCAGCTCGCCGCGACCGGGCACTGAAGCTTTCTTT	CASSPRPGTEAFF
.	TRBV5-1	TRBJ1-3	.	TGCGCCAGCAGCTTTGGCAGCCCTTCTGGAAACACCATATATTTT	CASSFGSPSGNTIYF
.	TRBV7-6	TRBJ2-3	once	TGTGCCAGCAGCTTAGGTGCCCTAGTGAACTCGCGCACAGATACGCAGTATTTT	CASSLGALVNSRTDTQYF
.	TRBV11-2	TRBJ1-1	.	TGTGCCAGCAGCTCCCCTTCGGGACCCCGAGGCACTGAAGCTTTCTTT	CASSSPSGPRGTEAFF
.	TRBV28	TRBJ1-2	.	TGTGCCAGCAGTTTAGGGTTCCGGGGGGGCTATGGCTACACCTTC	CASSLGFRGGYGYTF
.	TRBV7-2	TRBJ1-1	.	TGTGCCAGCAGCTTAGCAGGAGATTACACTGAAGCTTTCTTT	CASSLAGDYTEAFF